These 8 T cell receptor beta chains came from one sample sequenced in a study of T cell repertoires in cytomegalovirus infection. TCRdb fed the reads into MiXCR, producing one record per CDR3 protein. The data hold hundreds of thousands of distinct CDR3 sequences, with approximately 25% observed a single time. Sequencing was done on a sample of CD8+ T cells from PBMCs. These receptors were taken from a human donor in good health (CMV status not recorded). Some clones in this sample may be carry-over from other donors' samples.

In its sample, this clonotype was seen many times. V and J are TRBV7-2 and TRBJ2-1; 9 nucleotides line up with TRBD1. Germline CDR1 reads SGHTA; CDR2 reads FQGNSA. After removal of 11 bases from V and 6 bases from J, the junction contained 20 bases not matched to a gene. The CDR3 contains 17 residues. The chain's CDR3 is CAGDWTEGQGKGNEQFF. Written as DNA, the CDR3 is TGTGCCGGGGATTGGACCGAGGGACAGGGTAAAGGCAATGAGCAGTTCTTC.

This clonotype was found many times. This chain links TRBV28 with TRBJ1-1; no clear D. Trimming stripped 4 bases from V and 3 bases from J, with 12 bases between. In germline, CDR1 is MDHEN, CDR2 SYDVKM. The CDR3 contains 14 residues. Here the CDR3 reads CASSSRGWDTEAFF. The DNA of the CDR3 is TGTGCCAGCAGTTCAAGAGGGTGGGACACTGAAGCTTTCTTT.

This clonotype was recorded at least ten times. The CDR3 here is CASSLVGRENTEAFF. The DNA of the CDR3 is TGTGCCAGCAGCTTAGTGGGCAGAGAGAACACTGAAGCTTTCTTT. The genes are TRBV7-9 and TRBJ1-1; D gene ambiguous. V was trimmed by 1 base and J by 1 base, leaving 10 bases between them. Germline V gene data show CDR1 as SEHNR and CDR2 as FQNEAQ (reference sequence). This CDR3 has 15 amino acids.

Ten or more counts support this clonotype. The CDR3 DNA sequence: TGTGCCAGCAGCCCCGGGGGACACGGAAGGGGTGAGCAGTTCTTC. Its translation: CASSPGGHGRGEQFF. The chain recombines TRBV7-6 with TRBJ2-1; D possibly matches TRBD1 or TRBD2 (6 bases each). Germline-derived CDR1 and CDR2 are SGHVS and FNYEAQ. The CDR3 runs 15 residues. V was pared by 5 bases and J by 9 bases, with 20 bases between.

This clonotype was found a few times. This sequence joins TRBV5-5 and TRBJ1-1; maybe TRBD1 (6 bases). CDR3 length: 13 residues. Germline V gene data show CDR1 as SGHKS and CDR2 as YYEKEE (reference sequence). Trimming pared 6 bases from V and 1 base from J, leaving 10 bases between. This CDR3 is CASTDRWNTEAFF. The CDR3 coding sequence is TGTGCCAGCACCGACAGGTGGAACACTGAAGCTTTCTTT.

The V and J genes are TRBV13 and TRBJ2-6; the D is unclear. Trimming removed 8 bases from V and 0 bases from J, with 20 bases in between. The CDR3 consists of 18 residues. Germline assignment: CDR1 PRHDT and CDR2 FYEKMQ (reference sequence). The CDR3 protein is CASLNMGPTHSGANVLTF. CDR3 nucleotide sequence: TGTGCCAGCCTAAATATGGGCCCAACTCACTCTGGGGCCAACGTCCTGACTTTC.

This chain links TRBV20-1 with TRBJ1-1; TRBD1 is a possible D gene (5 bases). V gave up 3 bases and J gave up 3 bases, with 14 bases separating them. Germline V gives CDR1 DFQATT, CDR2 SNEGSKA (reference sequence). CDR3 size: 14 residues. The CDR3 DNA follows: TGCAGTGCTAGGGGGGTGAACGGGGACACTGAAGCTTTCTTT. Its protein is CSARGVNGDTEAFF.

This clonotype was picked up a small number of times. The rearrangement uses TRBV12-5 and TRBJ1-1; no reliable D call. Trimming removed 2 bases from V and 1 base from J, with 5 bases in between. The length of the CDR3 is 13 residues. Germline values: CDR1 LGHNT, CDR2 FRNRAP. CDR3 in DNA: TGTGCTAGTGGTTTGTCGTCGAACACTGAAGCTTTCTTT. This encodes CASGLSSNTEAFF.